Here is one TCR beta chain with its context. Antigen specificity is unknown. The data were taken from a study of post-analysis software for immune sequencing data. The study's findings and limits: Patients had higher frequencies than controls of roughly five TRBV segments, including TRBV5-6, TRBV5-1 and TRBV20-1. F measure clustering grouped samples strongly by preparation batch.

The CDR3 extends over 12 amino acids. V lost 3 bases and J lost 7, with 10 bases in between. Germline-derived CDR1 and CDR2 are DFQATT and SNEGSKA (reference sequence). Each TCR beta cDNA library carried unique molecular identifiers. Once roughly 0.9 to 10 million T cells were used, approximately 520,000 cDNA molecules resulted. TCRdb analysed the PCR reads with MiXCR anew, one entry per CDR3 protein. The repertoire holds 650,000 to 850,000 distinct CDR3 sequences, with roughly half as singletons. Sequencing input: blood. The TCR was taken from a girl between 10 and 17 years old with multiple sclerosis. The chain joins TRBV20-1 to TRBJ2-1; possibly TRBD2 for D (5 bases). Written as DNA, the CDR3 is TGCAGTGCTAGGGGTACTAGAAATGAGCAGTTCTTC. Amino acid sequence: CSARGTRNEQFF.